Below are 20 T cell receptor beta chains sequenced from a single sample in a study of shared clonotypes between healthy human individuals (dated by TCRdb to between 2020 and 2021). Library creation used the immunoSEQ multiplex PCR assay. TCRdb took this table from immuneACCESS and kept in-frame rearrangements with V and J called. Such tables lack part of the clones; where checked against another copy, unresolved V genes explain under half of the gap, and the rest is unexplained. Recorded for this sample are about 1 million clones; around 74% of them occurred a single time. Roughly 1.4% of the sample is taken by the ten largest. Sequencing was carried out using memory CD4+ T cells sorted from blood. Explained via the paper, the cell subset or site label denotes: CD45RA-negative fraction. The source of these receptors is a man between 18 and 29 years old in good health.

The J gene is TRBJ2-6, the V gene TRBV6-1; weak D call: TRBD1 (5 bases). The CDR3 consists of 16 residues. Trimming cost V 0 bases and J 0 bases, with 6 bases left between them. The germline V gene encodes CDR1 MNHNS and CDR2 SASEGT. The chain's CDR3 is CASSEAQGSGANVLTF. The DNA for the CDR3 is TGTGCCAGCAGTGAAGCGCAGGGCTCTGGGGCCAACGTCCTGACTTTC.

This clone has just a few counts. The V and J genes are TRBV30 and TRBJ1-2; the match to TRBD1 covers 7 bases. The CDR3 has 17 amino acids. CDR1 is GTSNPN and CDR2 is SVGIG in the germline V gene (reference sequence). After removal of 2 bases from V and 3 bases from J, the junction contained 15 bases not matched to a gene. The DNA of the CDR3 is TGTGCCTGGAGTTCGACAGGGCTAGCGCCCTTCTACTATGGCTACACCTTC. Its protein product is CAWSSTGLAPFYYGYTF.

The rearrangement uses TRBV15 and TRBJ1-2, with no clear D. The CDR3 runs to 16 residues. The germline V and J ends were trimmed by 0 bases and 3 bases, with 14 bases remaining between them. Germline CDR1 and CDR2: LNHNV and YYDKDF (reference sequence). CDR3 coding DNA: TGTGCCACCAGCAGAGATCCGTGGGGAGGCGACTATGGCTACACCTTC. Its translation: CATSRDPWGGDYGYTF.

CDR3 DNA: TGCGCCAGCAGCTTGACAGTCGGAGGCTACGAGCAGTACTTC. It encodes CASSLTVGGYEQYF. The chain links TRBV5-1 to TRBJ2-7; tentative D call: TRBD2 (5 bases). Germline lookup yields CDR1 SGHRS and CDR2 YFSETQ. The CDR3 covers 14 residues. Trimming pared 1 base from V and 3 bases from J, leaving 11 bases between. The full variable domain, in which reference TRBV5-1 and TRBJ2-7 provide the parts outside the CDR3, is KAGVTQTPRYLIKTRGQQVTLSCSPISGHRSVSWYQQTPGQGLQFLFEYFSETQRNKGNFPGRFSGRQFSNSRSEMNVSTLELGDSALYLCASSLTVGGYEQYFGPGTRLTVT.

As DNA, the CDR3 is TGTGCCAGCAGCCCCCCGGGATCACAGGCCAATGAGCAGTTCTTC. It encodes CASSPPGSQANEQFF. The V gene is TRBV5-4, the J gene TRBJ2-1; D is tentatively TRBD1 or TRBD2 (5 bases each). Trimming stripped 4 bases from V and 6 bases from J, with 17 bases between. Germline V gives CDR1 SGHNT, CDR2 YYREEE (reference sequence). The CDR3 loop spans 15 amino acids. The full variable domain, completed using reference TRBV5-4 and TRBJ2-1, is ETGVTQSPTHLIKTRGQQVTLRCSSQSGHNTVSWYQQALGQGPQFIFQYYREEENGRGNFPPRFSGLQFPNYSSELNVNALELDDSALYLCASSPPGSQANEQFFGPGTRLTVL.

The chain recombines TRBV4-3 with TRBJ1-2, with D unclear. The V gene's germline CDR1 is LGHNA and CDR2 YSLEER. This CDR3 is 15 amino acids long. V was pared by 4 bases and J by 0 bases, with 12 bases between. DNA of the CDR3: TGCGCCAGCAGCCCAGGCGGGCTAGCTAACTATGGCTACACCTTC. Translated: CASSPGGLANYGYTF.

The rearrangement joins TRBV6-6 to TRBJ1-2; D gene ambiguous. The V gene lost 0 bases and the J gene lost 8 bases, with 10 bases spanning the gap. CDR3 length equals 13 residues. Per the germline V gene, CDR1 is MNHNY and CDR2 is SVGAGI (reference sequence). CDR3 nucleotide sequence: TGTGCCAGCAGTTACTCGATTTCGACAGGCTACACCTTC. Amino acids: CASSYSISTGYTF.

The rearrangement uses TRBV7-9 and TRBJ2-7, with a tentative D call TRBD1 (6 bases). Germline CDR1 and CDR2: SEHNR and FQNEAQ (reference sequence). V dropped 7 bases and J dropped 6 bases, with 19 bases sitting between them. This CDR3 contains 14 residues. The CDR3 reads CASNQKTGSGEQYF. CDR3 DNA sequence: TGTGCCAGCAACCAAAAGACAGGTTCTGGCGAGCAGTACTTC.

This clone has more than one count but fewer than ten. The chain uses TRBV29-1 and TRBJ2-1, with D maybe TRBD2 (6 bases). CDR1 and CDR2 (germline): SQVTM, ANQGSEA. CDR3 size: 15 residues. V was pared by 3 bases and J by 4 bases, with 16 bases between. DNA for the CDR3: TGCAGCGTTGAGGCGGGATTAGTCCCATACAATGAGCAGTTCTTC. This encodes CSVEAGLVPYNEQFF.

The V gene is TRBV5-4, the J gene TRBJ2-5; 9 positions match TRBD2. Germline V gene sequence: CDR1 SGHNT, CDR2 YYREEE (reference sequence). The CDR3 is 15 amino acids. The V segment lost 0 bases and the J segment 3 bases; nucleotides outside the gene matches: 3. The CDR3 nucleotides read TGTGCCAGCAGCTTGGGCGGGACTAGCAAAGAGACCCAGTACTTC. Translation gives CASSLGGTSKETQYF.

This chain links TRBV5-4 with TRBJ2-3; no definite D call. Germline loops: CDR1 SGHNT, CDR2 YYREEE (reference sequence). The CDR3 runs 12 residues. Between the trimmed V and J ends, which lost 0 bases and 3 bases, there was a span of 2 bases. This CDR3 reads CASSLETDTQYF. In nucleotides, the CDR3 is TGTGCCAGCAGCTTGGAAACAGATACGCAGTATTTT.

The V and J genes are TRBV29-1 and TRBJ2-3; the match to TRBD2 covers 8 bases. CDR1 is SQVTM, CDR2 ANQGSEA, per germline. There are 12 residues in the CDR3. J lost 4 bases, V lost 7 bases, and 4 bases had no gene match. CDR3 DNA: TGCAGCGCTCGGGGGGGGGCAGATACGCAGTATTTT. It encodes CSARGGADTQYF.

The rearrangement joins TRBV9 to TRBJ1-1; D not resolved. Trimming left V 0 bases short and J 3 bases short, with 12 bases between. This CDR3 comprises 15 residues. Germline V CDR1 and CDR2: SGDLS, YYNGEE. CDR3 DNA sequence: TGTGCCAGCAGCGTAGAAGGGTGGGAGGACACTGAAGCTTTCTTT. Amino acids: CASSVEGWEDTEAFF.

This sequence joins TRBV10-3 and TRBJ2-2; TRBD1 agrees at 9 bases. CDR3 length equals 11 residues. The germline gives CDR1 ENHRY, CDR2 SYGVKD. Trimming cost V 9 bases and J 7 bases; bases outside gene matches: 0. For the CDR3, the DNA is TGTGCCATGACAGGGGGCGGGGAGCTGTTTTTT. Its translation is CAMTGGGELFF.

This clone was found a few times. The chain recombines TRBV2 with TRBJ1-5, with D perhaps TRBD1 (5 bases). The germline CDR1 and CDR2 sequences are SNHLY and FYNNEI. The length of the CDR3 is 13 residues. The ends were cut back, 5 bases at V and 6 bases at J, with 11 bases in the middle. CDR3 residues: CASSLTEAQPQHF. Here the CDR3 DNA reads TGTGCCAGCAGTTTGACAGAAGCTCAGCCCCAGCATTTT.

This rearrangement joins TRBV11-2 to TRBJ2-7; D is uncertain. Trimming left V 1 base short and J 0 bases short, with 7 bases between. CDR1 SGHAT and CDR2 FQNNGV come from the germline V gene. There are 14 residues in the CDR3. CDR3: CASSLGVSSYEQYF. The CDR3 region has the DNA TGTGCCAGCAGCTTAGGTGTGAGCTCCTACGAGCAGTACTTC.

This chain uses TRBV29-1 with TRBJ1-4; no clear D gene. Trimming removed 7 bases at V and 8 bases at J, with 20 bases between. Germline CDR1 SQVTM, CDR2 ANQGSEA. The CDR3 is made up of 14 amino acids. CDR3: CSASRGGSGEKLFF. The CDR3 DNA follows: TGCAGCGCCTCCCGCGGAGGATCTGGGGAAAAACTGTTTTTT. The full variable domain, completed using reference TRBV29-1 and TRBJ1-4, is SAVISQKPSRDICQRGTSLTIQCQVDSQVTMMFWYRQQPGQSLTLIATANQGSEATYESGFVIDKFPISRPNLTFSTLTVSNMSPEDSSIYLCSASRGGSGEKLFFGSGTQLSVL.

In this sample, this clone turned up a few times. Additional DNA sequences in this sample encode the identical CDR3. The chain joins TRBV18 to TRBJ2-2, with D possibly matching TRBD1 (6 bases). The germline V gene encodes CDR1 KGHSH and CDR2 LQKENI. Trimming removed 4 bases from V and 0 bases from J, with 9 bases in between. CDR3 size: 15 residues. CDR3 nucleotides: TGTGCCAGCTCACTTAGGACAGCGAACACCGGGGAGCTGTTTTTT. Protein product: CASSLRTANTGELFF. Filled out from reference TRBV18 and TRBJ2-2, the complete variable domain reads NAGVMQNPRHLVRRRGQEARLRCSPMKGHSHVYWYRQLPEEGLKFMVYLQKENIIDESGMPKERFSAEFPKEGPSILRIQQVVRGDSAAYFCASSLRTANTGELFFGEGSRLTVL.

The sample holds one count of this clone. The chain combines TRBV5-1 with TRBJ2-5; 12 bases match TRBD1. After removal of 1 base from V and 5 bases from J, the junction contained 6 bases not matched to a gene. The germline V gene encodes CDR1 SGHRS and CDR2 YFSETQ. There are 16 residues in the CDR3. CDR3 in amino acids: CASSLLGQGAKETQYF. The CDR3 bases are TGCGCCAGCAGCTTGCTGGGACAGGGGGCTAAGGAGACCCAGTACTTC.

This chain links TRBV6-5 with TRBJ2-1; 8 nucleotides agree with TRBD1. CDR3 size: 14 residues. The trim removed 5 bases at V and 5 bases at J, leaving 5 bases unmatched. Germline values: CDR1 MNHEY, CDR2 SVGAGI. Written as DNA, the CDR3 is TGTGCCAGCAGTCCCCGGGACAGGCACAATGAGCAGTTCTTC. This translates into CASSPRDRHNEQFF.